These 22 T cell receptor beta chains came from one sample sequenced in a study of early T cells in non-severe SARS-CoV-2 infection. TCRdb redid the calling of the 5' RACE reads with MiXCR, one entry per CDR3 protein. The table has some 41,000 distinct CDR3 sequences, about 25% seen once. Sample: whole blood, taken at baseline. These receptors came from an adult who was a healthcare worker with PCR-confirmed SARS-CoV-2 infection or an uninfected control (not recorded which).

This clonotype has more than one count but fewer than ten. CDR3 sequence: CASSFRTDTEAFF. In DNA, the CDR3 is TGTGCCAGCAGCTTTCGGACAGACACTGAAGCTTTCTTT. The chain combines TRBV11-2 with TRBJ1-1; D may be TRBD1 (6 bases). Trimming left V 3 bases short and J 3 bases short, with 8 bases between. This CDR3 comprises 13 residues. Germline lookup yields CDR1 SGHAT and CDR2 FQNNGV.

There are a few counts of this clonotype. The DNA for the CDR3 is TGTGCCAGCTCCCTTGGTTTTAGAGGGCTCCGGACTGGAAACACCATATATTTT. Translating it yields CASSLGFRGLRTGNTIYF. The V call is TRBV7-8, the J call TRBJ1-3; D unresolved. Germline V gene sequence: CDR1 SGHVS, CDR2 FQNEAQ. The germline V and J ends were trimmed by 8 bases and 2 bases, with 25 bases remaining between them. The CDR3 is 18 amino acids. Complete variable domain (other parts from reference TRBV7-8 and TRBJ1-3): GAGVSQSPRYKVAKRGQDVALRCDPISGHVSLFWYQQALGQGPEFLTYFQNEAQLDKSGLPSDRFFAERPEGSVSTLKIQRTQQEDSAVYLCASSLGFRGLRTGNTIYFGEGSWLTVV.

In this sample, this clonotype turned up a few times. The chain has TRBV5-6 and TRBJ1-4, with no clear D. The V gene lost 1 base and the J gene lost 5 bases, with 3 bases spanning the gap. This CDR3 is 12 amino acids long. Per germline, CDR1 SGHDT and CDR2 YYEEEE. CDR3 nucleotides: TGTGCCAGCAGCTTGTTAAATGAAAAACTGTTTTTT. Protein product: CASSLLNEKLFF. The full variable domain, in which reference TRBV5-6 and TRBJ1-4 provide the parts outside the CDR3, is DAGVTQSPTHLIKTRGQQVTLRCSPKSGHDTVSWYQQALGQGPQFIFQYYEEEERQRGNFPDRFSGHQFPNYSSELNVNALLLGDSALYLCASSLLNEKLFFGSGTQLSVL.

This rearrangement joins TRBV11-2 to TRBJ2-7; D is perhaps TRBD1 (7 bases). V lost 5 bases and J 3 bases, leaving 14 bases between the germline ends. Germline V gene data show CDR1 as SGHAT and CDR2 as FQNNGV. This CDR3 is built from 14 residues. CDR3 in amino acids: CASSPTRGVYEQYF. The CDR3 bases are TGTGCCAGCAGCCCGACCAGGGGGGTCTACGAGCAGTACTTC. Together with reference TRBV11-2 and TRBJ2-7, the CDR3 gives the full variable domain: EAGVAQSPRYKIIEKRQSVAFWCNPISGHATLYWYQQILGQGPKLLIQFQNNGVVDDSQLPKDRFSAERLKGVDSTLKIQPAKLEDSAVYLCASSPTRGVYEQYFGPGTRLTVT.

This clonotype was seen a few times. J is TRBJ2-1 and V is TRBV4-2; D possibly corresponds to TRBD1 (6 bases). Germline loops: CDR1 LGHNA, CDR2 YNFKEQ. The CDR3 sequence is 17 residues long. V lost 0 bases to trimming and J lost 1 base, with 13 bases between them. This CDR3 reads CASSQDEWTASYNEQFF. In DNA, the CDR3 is TGTGCCAGCAGCCAAGATGAGTGGACAGCATCCTACAATGAGCAGTTCTTC.

This chain links TRBV6-5 with TRBJ1-6, with unresolved D. Germline V gives CDR1 MNHEY, CDR2 SVGAGI. The CDR3 is 15 residues long. V lost 2 bases to trimming and J lost 14 bases, with 19 bases between them. The CDR3 DNA sequence: TGTGCCAGCAGTTACGAGGATGCAGGCGGGGAGTCCCTCCACTTT. Its translation is CASSYEDAGGESLHF.

The DNA for the CDR3 is TGCAGCGCGCTAGCAACTAACTATGGCTACACCTTC. This sequence encodes CSALATNYGYTF. J is TRBJ1-2 and V is TRBV29-1; D call uncertain. The CDR3 is 12 amino acids. CDR1 and CDR2 from the germline V gene are SQVTM and ANQGSEA. Trimming removed 7 bases at V and 0 bases at J, with 9 bases between.

J is TRBJ2-7 and V is TRBV11-2; D is perhaps TRBD2 (5 bases). V was shortened by 5 bases and J by 4 bases, with 9 bases between the two germline ends. Germline V gives CDR1 SGHAT, CDR2 FQNNGV. The CDR3 is 12 amino acids. CDR3 nucleotide sequence: TGTGCCAGCAGCCCGGGGTGGTACGAGCAGTACTTC. This sequence encodes CASSPGWYEQYF.

The sample holds many counts of this clonotype. V usage is TRBV7-2 and J usage is TRBJ2-7; D possibly corresponds to TRBD1 (6 bases). CDR3 length: 15 amino acids. V dropped 5 bases and J dropped 5 bases, with 19 bases sitting between them. From germline, CDR1 is SGHTA and CDR2 FQGNSA. The CDR3 bases are TGTGCCAGCAGCCCGAACGGGCAGGGGTTGAACGAGCAGTACTTC. Residues: CASSPNGQGLNEQYF.

The J gene is TRBJ2-1, the V gene TRBV7-3, with no clear D. Trimming took off 1 base at V and 8 bases at J, with 6 bases between the two ends. CDR1 is SGHTA and CDR2 is FQGTGA in the germline V gene. The CDR3 length is 12 residues. The DNA of the CDR3 is TGTGCCAGCAGCTTAAACGATTATGAGCAGTTCTTC. Translated, it gives CASSLNDYEQFF.

A few counts support this clonotype. For the CDR3, the DNA is TGTGCCAGCAGCTTAGAAGTAACGCTCAAAGAGACCCAGTACTTC. Translating it yields CASSLEVTLKETQYF. The chain uses TRBV7-6 and TRBJ2-5; no firm D call. This CDR3 has 15 residues. Germline V lookup: CDR1 SGHVS, CDR2 FNYEAQ. The V end lost 1 base, the J end lost 3 bases, and 12 bases lay between the germline ends. The whole variable domain, filled in from reference TRBV7-6 and TRBJ2-5, reads GAGVSQSPRYKVTKRGQDVALRCDPISGHVSLYWYRQALGQGPEFLTYFNYEAQQDKSGLPNDRFSAERPEGSISTLTIQRTEQRDSAMYRCASSLEVTLKETQYFGPGTRLLVL.

The genes are TRBV4-1 and TRBJ1-2; possibly TRBD1 for D (5 bases). Germline loops: CDR1 MGHRA, CDR2 YSYEKL. The CDR3 has 15 amino acids. Trimming cost V 3 bases and J 3 bases, with 14 bases left between them. The CDR3 DNA is TGCGCCAGCAGCCAGGGGGTTGTCGGACACTATGGCTACACCTTC. It translates to CASSQGVVGHYGYTF.

This clonotype appeared a few times. V and J are TRBV6-2 or TRBV6-3 and TRBJ1-5; D unclear. The CDR3 is 14 residues long. Germline lookup yields CDR1 MNHEY and CDR2 SVGEGT. V lost 10 bases and J 0 bases, leaving 13 bases between the germline ends. The CDR3 here is CATLDGDSNQPQHF. For the CDR3, the DNA is TGTGCCACCCTGGACGGGGATAGCAATCAGCCCCAGCATTTT.

In this sample, this clonotype turned up many times. The V gene is TRBV6-2 or TRBV6-3, the J gene TRBJ2-5; TRBD2 matches at 7 bases. The CDR3 loop spans 14 amino acids. V lost 4 bases to trimming and J lost 1 base; unmatched junction nucleotides: 3. Germline values: CDR1 MNHEY, CDR2 SVGEGT. The CDR3 DNA reads TGTGCCAGCAGTTTTTGGACTAGCCAAGAGACCCAGTACTTC. The encoded protein is CASSFWTSQETQYF.

In this sample, this clonotype turned up a few times. The V gene is TRBV6-1, the J gene TRBJ2-5, with D tentatively TRBD1 (5 bases). V shed 3 bases and J shed 1 base, with 9 bases lying between them. CDR1 and CDR2 (germline): MNHNS, SASEGT. The CDR3 has 14 amino acids. The CDR3: CASSEQGGQETQYF. DNA for the CDR3: TGTGCCAGCAGTGAGCAGGGTGGCCAAGAGACCCAGTACTTC.

This clonotype was seen only a few times. The V and J genes are TRBV20-1 and TRBJ2-2; D unclear. The germline V and J ends were trimmed by 0 bases and 0 bases, with 11 bases remaining between them. Per germline, CDR1 DFQATT and CDR2 SNEGSKA (reference sequence). This CDR3 region has 16 residues. The CDR3 sequence: CSARDTAYANTGELFF. The CDR3 DNA reads TGCAGTGCTAGAGATACGGCTTACGCGAACACCGGGGAGCTGTTTTTT.

The chain joins TRBV7-6 to TRBJ1-2; tentatively, D is TRBD1 (5 bases). There are 12 residues in the CDR3. V dropped 8 bases and J dropped 6 bases, with 13 bases sitting between them. The germline V gene has CDR1 SGHVS and CDR2 FNYEAQ. Here the CDR3 reads CASSRRGDGYTF. In nucleotides, the CDR3 is TGTGCCAGCTCACGTAGGGGAGATGGCTACACCTTC.

This clonotype has at least ten counts. The V and J genes are TRBV6-6 and TRBJ2-5; D is unclear. The V end was cut by 5 bases, the J end by 3 bases, with 10 bases between. The CDR3 extends over 13 amino acids. Germline V gene data show CDR1 as MNHNY and CDR2 as SVGAGI (reference sequence). The CDR3 sequence: CASSPDKKETQYF. In nucleotides, the CDR3 is TGTGCCAGCAGTCCAGACAAGAAAGAGACCCAGTACTTC.

The rearrangement uses TRBV29-1 and TRBJ2-5; possible D gene TRBD1, 5 bases. The CDR3 extends over 13 amino acids. CDR1 is SQVTM, CDR2 ANQGSEA, per germline. Between the trimmed V and J ends, which lost 6 bases and 1 base, there was a span of 12 bases. Here the CDR3 reads CSVNKGSQETQYF. DNA for the CDR3: TGCAGCGTGAACAAGGGGTCCCAAGAGACCCAGTACTTC.

The table lists this clonotype with many counts. The chain recombines TRBV6-2 or TRBV6-3 with TRBJ1-5; unclear D gene. This CDR3 is 17 amino acids long. The germline CDR1 and CDR2 sequences are MNHEY and SVGEGT. Trimming shortened V by 1 base and J by 2 bases, and 15 bases separated the two germline ends. The CDR3 spells CASSYFPQDGRNQPQHF. The DNA of the CDR3 is TGTGCCAGCAGTTACTTCCCTCAGGACGGACGCAATCAGCCCCAGCATTTT.

This clonotype was counted a few times. The rearrangement links TRBV6-5 to TRBJ1-2; D gene uncertain. Germline CDR1 MNHEY, CDR2 SVGAGI. This CDR3 has 13 amino acids. Trimming removed 2 bases at V and 7 bases at J, with 11 bases between. The CDR3 spells CASSYRQRSGYTF. In nucleotides, the CDR3 is TGTGCCAGCAGTTACAGGCAGAGGAGTGGCTACACCTTC.

The chain is built from TRBV20-1 and TRBJ1-1, with 11 bases matching TRBD1. V trimming: 7 bases; J trimming: 5 bases; junction bases outside the gene matches: 9. Germline CDR1 and CDR2: DFQATT and SNEGSKA (reference sequence). This CDR3 is built from 14 residues. CDR3 loop: CSVRTGGGLTEAFF. The CDR3 DNA reads as TGCAGTGTCCGGACAGGGGGCGGATTGACTGAAGCTTTCTTT.